This TCR beta chain came from a study of shared clonotypes between healthy human individuals. Study observations and caveats: Larger richness was generally estimated for naive than memory subsets. The four-donor shared clonotypes exceeded non-shared clonotypes in generation probability, with non-shared ones scoring lower. Rarefaction curves obtained for sorted subsets showed sequencing incomplete despite large depth.

On this clone itself: Its matching antigen is unknown. One junction end does not reproduce the germline sequence, and a read error may be involved.

Clones were read by immunoSEQ multiplex PCR, and TCRdb kept only the in-frame ones, dropping some. This repertoire shows some 2.1 million clones, roughly 94% found once; its top ten account for 0.1% to 0.15%. Donors were healthy HIV-negative adults without recent acute infections or vaccinations. CDR3 length: 16 residues. Germline CDR1 KGHSH, CDR2 LQKENI. J is TRBJ2-3 and V is TRBV18; 14 positions match TRBD2. This sequence originates from a man aged 18 to 29 in good health. What was sequenced was naive CD4+ T cells sorted from blood. Subset reported: CD45RA+ positively selected. The CDR3 DNA follows: TGTTCCAGCTCACCCGCGGGACTAGCGGGGGCAGATACGCAGTATTTT. Encoded protein: CSSSPAGLAGADTQYF.